Below are 10 T cell receptor beta chains sequenced from a single sample in a study of T cell responses to AZD1222 COVID-19 vaccine. TCRdb keeps only in-frame clones here, not all; method: immunoSEQ multiplex PCR. The sample includes 100,000 to 150,000 clones, roughly nine tenths of them seen just once. The source material was peripheral blood, sampled on day 0 of AZD1222 vaccination. These receptor sequences come from an adult in good health.

The genes are TRBV20-1 and TRBJ2-2, with a tentative D call TRBD2 (6 bases). The CDR3 runs 11 residues. CDR1 DFQATT and CDR2 SNEGSKA come from the germline V gene (reference sequence). The V and J ends lost 6 bases and 6 bases respectively, with 8 bases between them. The DNA of the CDR3 is TGCAGTGCGACTAGAGCCGGGGAGCTGTTTTTT. It translates to CSATRAGELFF.

The chain links TRBV4-2 to TRBJ2-7; D is unresolved. The ends were cut back, 1 base at V and 1 base at J, with 8 bases in the middle. Germline V CDR1 and CDR2: LGHNA, YNFKEQ. The CDR3 is 14 residues long. CDR3: CASSQVLNSYEQYF. The CDR3 DNA sequence: TGTGCCAGCAGCCAAGTGTTAAATTCCTACGAGCAGTACTTC.

The gene calls are TRBV2 and TRBJ1-1, with 9 positions matching TRBD1. Germline V gives CDR1 SNHLY, CDR2 FYNNEI. V lost 7 bases and J lost 10; bases outside the gene matches: 16. The CDR3 totals 15 residues. The CDR3 loop is CASNLWGQGGAAAFF. CDR3 sequence (DNA): TGTGCCAGCAATCTATGGGGACAGGGAGGGGCAGCAGCTTTCTTT.

The genes are TRBV28 and TRBJ1-5; 7 positions match TRBD1. CDR3 length: 17 amino acids. The J segment lost 5 bases and the V segment lost 3 bases, leaving 13 bases of the junction unmatched. In germline, CDR1 is MDHEN, CDR2 SYDVKM. The CDR3, as DNA: TGTGCCAGCAGTTTGGCCCGACGAAGGGACAGAGATCAGCCCCAGCATTTT. Translation: CASSLARRRDRDQPQHF.

The CDR3 DNA sequence: TGTGCCAGTAGTCTTGGGGGCTATGGCTACACCTTC. Its translation is CASSLGGYGYTF. V usage is TRBV19 and J usage is TRBJ1-2; possibly TRBD1 for D (5 bases). The CDR3 length is 12 residues. Germline assignment: CDR1 LNHDA and CDR2 SQIVND (reference sequence). Trimming took off 5 bases at V and 4 bases at J, with 8 bases between the two ends.

This chain connects TRBV30 to TRBJ2-2, with 10 bases matching TRBD2. The CDR3 totals 15 residues. CDR1 GTSNPN and CDR2 SVGIG come from the germline V gene (reference sequence). The V and J ends lost 3 bases and 2 bases, in that order; junction bases with no gene match: 3. The CDR3 loop is CAWRLAGANTGELFF. In DNA, the CDR3 is TGTGCCTGGAGGCTAGCGGGGGCAAACACCGGGGAGCTGTTTTTT. The full variable domain, its missing parts supplied by reference TRBV30 and TRBJ2-2, is SQTIHQWPATLVQPVGSPLSLECTVEGTSNPNLYWYRQAAGRGLQLLFYSVGIGQISSEVPQNLSASRPQDRQFILSSKKLLLSDSGFYLCAWRLAGANTGELFFGEGSRLTVL.

Only one count was recorded for this clone. The V and J genes are TRBV28 and TRBJ2-1, with D tentatively TRBD1 (6 bases). CDR3 length: 16 residues. Trimming pared 6 bases from V and 1 base from J, leaving 16 bases between. Germline V CDR1 and CDR2: MDHEN, SYDVKM. The CDR3 DNA reads TGTGCCAGCAGACTCCGCTTGGGGGCGTCCTACAATGAGCAGTTCTTC. Translated, it gives CASRLRLGASYNEQFF.

As concerns this clone: With a much larger clone just one base away, this may be a read error. V is TRBV6-4 and J is TRBJ2-5; 12 nucleotides line up with TRBD2. This CDR3 region has 15 residues. The ends lost 3 bases at V and 2 bases at J; junction bases unmatched: 1. Germline V lookup: CDR1 MRHNA, CDR2 SNTAGT. CDR3 loop: CASSELAGGQETQYF. DNA for the CDR3: TGTGCCAGCAGTGAGCTAGCGGGGGGGCAAGAGACCCAGTACTTC.

This clone was found a few times. The V call is TRBV16, the J call TRBJ1-1; D call uncertain. V dropped 5 bases and J dropped 5 bases, with 12 bases sitting between them. Germline assignment: CDR1 KGHSY and CDR2 FQNENV. The CDR3 totals 13 residues. The CDR3, as DNA: TGTGCCAGCAGCTCAAGTGGTTGGACTGAAGCTTTCTTT. Translated: CASSSSGWTEAFF.

The rearrangement joins TRBV6-2 or TRBV6-3 to TRBJ1-2; D call uncertain. The CDR3 runs to 15 residues. With 4 bases removed from V and 4 bases from J, the gap between germline ends came to 16 bases. Germline CDR1 is MNHEY and CDR2 is SVGEGT. The DNA for the CDR3 is TGTGCCAGCAGTTTCTCCGCGGATTTTGGCTATGGCTACACCTTC. It specifies CASSFSADFGYGYTF.